Listed below are T cell receptor beta chains from one sample, sequenced in a study of early T cells in non-severe SARS-CoV-2 infection. TCRdb reanalysed the 5' RACE reads using MiXCR and keeps one entry per CDR3 protein. The sample lists around 64,000 distinct CDR3 sequences; roughly an eighth were seen once. Here the sequenced sample was whole blood, taken at baseline. The receptor set was obtained from an adult who was a healthcare worker with PCR-confirmed SARS-CoV-2 infection or an uninfected control (not recorded which). Both conserved end residues are part of each CDR3. The D gene is left open where the match is weak. For some rows the clone size is stated as once, few or many, or as a class when expanded; others skip it.

V gene: TRBV29-1; clone size: few; J gene: TRBJ2-1; D gene: NA; CDR3 DNA: TGCAGCGTTGAATCGAATGAGCAGTTCTTC; CDR3 protein: CSVESNEQFF
V gene: TRBV19; clone size: few; J gene: TRBJ2-5; D gene: NA; CDR3 DNA: TGTGCCAGTAGTACCTCCAGGACTAAGAGTTTTACCCAGTACTTC; CDR3 protein: CASSTSRTKSFTQYF
V gene: TRBV20-1; clone size: NA; J gene: TRBJ2-3; D gene: NA; CDR3 DNA: TGCAGTGCTAGCCAGGGTTATACGCAGTATTTT; CDR3 protein: CSASQGYTQYF
V gene: TRBV7-9; clone size: many; J gene: TRBJ1-3; D gene: NA; CDR3 DNA: TGTGCCAGCAGCTTAGCTTCAGGCTCTGGAAACACCATATATTTT; CDR3 protein: CASSLASGSGNTIYF
V gene: TRBV6-4; clone size: few; J gene: TRBJ2-2; D gene: TRBD1; CDR3 DNA: TGTGCCAGCAGTACATCGGAGACAGGGGACACCGGGGAGCTGTTTTTT; CDR3 protein: CASSTSETGDTGELFF
V gene: TRBV20-1; clone size: NA; J gene: TRBJ2-7; D gene: TRBD2; CDR3 DNA: TGCAGTGCTAGTGGGCTAGCGGGCTCCTACGAGCAGTACTTC; CDR3 protein: CSASGLAGSYEQYF
V gene: TRBV20-1; clone size: NA; J gene: TRBJ2-7; D gene: NA; CDR3 DNA: TGCAGTGCTAGGTTAATCAACGAGCAGTACTTC; CDR3 protein: CSARLINEQYF
V gene: TRBV6-5; clone size: NA; J gene: TRBJ2-7; D gene: TRBD2; CDR3 DNA: TGTGCCAGCAGCTACGGGACTAACTCCTACGAGCAGTACTTC; CDR3 protein: CASSYGTNSYEQYF
V gene: TRBV7-8; clone size: NA; J gene: TRBJ1-5; D gene: NA; CDR3 DNA: TGTGCCAGCAGCTTAGGAGTAGTCAGCAATCAGCCCCAGCATTTT; CDR3 protein: CASSLGVVSNQPQHF
V gene: TRBV7-2; clone size: NA; J gene: TRBJ1-4; D gene: TRBD1; CDR3 DNA: TGTGCCAGCAGCCAAAGGACAGGGCGCGGGGGGGAAAAACTGTTTTTT; CDR3 protein: CASSQRTGRGGEKLFF
V gene: TRBV24-1; clone size: few; J gene: TRBJ2-3; D gene: TRBD2; CDR3 DNA: TGTGCCACCAGTGGGATAGCGGGAGCTCAAAGCACAGATACGCAGTATTTT; CDR3 protein: CATSGIAGAQSTDTQYF
V gene: TRBV6-6; clone size: many; J gene: TRBJ1-6; D gene: TRBD1; CDR3 DNA: TGTGCCAGCAGTTACCAGGGATGGAGGGGGCCAGGGAGTAGTTCACCCCTCCACTTT; CDR3 protein: CASSYQGWRGPGSSSPLHF
V gene: TRBV19; clone size: few; J gene: TRBJ1-5; D gene: TRBD1; CDR3 DNA: TGTGCCAGTAGGGGACAGGGGGTAAGCAATCAGCCCCAGCATTTT; CDR3 protein: CASRGQGVSNQPQHF
V gene: TRBV19; clone size: NA; J gene: TRBJ2-7; D gene: NA; CDR3 DNA: TGTGCCAGTAGTCCTCCCCCGGGATCTATCTCCTACGAGCAGTACTTC; CDR3 protein: CASSPPPGSISYEQYF
V gene: TRBV18; clone size: many; J gene: TRBJ1-2; D gene: NA; CDR3 DNA: TGTGCCAGCTCACCCGAGGACGGCTATGGCTACACCTTC; CDR3 protein: CASSPEDGYGYTF
V gene: TRBV7-6; clone size: many; J gene: TRBJ2-2; D gene: NA; CDR3 DNA: TGTGCCAGCAGCCAGACAGGATCCACCGGGGAGCTGTTTTTT; CDR3 protein: CASSQTGSTGELFF
V gene: TRBV10-3; clone size: NA; J gene: TRBJ1-2; D gene: TRBD1; CDR3 DNA: TGTGCCATCAGTCCCCGGACAGGGGGCGATGGCTACACCTTC; CDR3 protein: CAISPRTGGDGYTF
V gene: TRBV29-1; clone size: NA; J gene: TRBJ2-1; D gene: NA; CDR3 DNA: TGCAGCGTCATTCAAGGGTACAATGAGCAGTTCTTC; CDR3 protein: CSVIQGYNEQFF
V gene: TRBV7-8; clone size: NA; J gene: TRBJ2-2; D gene: NA; CDR3 DNA: TGTGCCAGCAATGGGCAGACTAACACCGGGGAGCTGTTTTTT; CDR3 protein: CASNGQTNTGELFF
V gene: TRBV19; clone size: few; J gene: TRBJ2-1; D gene: TRBD2; CDR3 DNA: TGTGCCAGTAGTATAGATCCAACGACTAGCGGCTACAATGAGCAGTTCTTC; CDR3 protein: CASSIDPTTSGYNEQFF
V gene: TRBV6-2/TRBV6-3; clone size: many; J gene: TRBJ2-7; D gene: NA; CDR3 DNA: TGTGCCAGCAGGCCTACGGGAAGCTACGAGCAGTACTTC; CDR3 protein: CASRPTGSYEQYF
V gene: TRBV2; clone size: few; J gene: TRBJ2-7; D gene: NA; CDR3 DNA: TGTGCCAGCATGGGCAACAACTACGAGCAGTACTTC; CDR3 protein: CASMGNNYEQYF
V gene: TRBV7-3; clone size: many; J gene: TRBJ2-3; D gene: NA; CDR3 DNA: TGTGCCAGCAGCTTTTTTGCGGGACCAGTCGGGGATACGCAGTATTTT; CDR3 protein: CASSFFAGPVGDTQYF
V gene: TRBV6-5; clone size: few; J gene: TRBJ2-2; D gene: TRBD2; CDR3 DNA: TGTGCCAGCAGCTTCGGGAGGGGCAAGTCGAACACCGGGGAGCTGTTTTTT; CDR3 protein: CASSFGRGKSNTGELFF
V gene: TRBV4-2; clone size: many; J gene: TRBJ2-7; D gene: TRBD2; CDR3 DNA: TGTGCCAGCAGCCAAGATCCACTAGCGGTCCGGGGCGAGCAGTACTTC; CDR3 protein: CASSQDPLAVRGEQYF
V gene: TRBV4-1; clone size: many; J gene: TRBJ1-5; D gene: NA; CDR3 DNA: TGCGCCAGCAGCAACGGGGGCGCGTTTCATCAGCCCCAGCATTTT; CDR3 protein: CASSNGGAFHQPQHF
V gene: TRBV11-2; clone size: NA; J gene: TRBJ2-3; D gene: NA; CDR3 DNA: TGTGCCAGCAGCCGTATTCATACAGGGCCAGATACGCAGTATTTT; CDR3 protein: CASSRIHTGPDTQYF
V gene: TRBV11-3; clone size: many; J gene: TRBJ2-1; D gene: NA; CDR3 DNA: TGTGCCAGCAGCTTCTCCGGTAGTGAGCAGTTCTTC; CDR3 protein: CASSFSGSEQFF
V gene: TRBV2; clone size: few; J gene: TRBJ2-5; D gene: NA; CDR3 DNA: TGTGCCAGCAGTGTCGAAAGAGAGACCCAGTACTTC; CDR3 protein: CASSVERETQYF
V gene: TRBV9; clone size: many; J gene: TRBJ2-2; D gene: TRBD2; CDR3 DNA: TGTGCCAGCAGTGAGCCAGAAGCGGGAGACACCGGGGAGCTGTTTTTT; CDR3 protein: CASSEPEAGDTGELFF
V gene: TRBV10-2; clone size: many; J gene: TRBJ2-5; D gene: NA; CDR3 DNA: TGCGCCAGCAGTGCCGGGGGTGAGACCCAGTACTTC; CDR3 protein: CASSAGGETQYF
V gene: TRBV5-1; clone size: many; J gene: TRBJ1-1; D gene: TRBD1; CDR3 DNA: TGCGCCAGCAGCTTGGCCGGGACAGTGAACACTGAAGCTTTCTTT; CDR3 protein: CASSLAGTVNTEAFF
V gene: TRBV6-2/TRBV6-3; clone size: few; J gene: TRBJ2-1; D gene: NA; CDR3 DNA: TGTGCCAGCAGCCCTGTGTCTCGTAGGCAGTTCTTC; CDR3 protein: CASSPVSRRQFF
V gene: TRBV11-2; clone size: few; J gene: TRBJ2-1; D gene: TRBD2; CDR3 DNA: TGTGCCAGCAGCAGCAAGACCCTAGCGGGGGGGCCTTGGAATGAGCAGTTCTTC; CDR3 protein: CASSSKTLAGGPWNEQFF
V gene: TRBV5-1; clone size: many; J gene: TRBJ2-1; D gene: NA; CDR3 DNA: TGCGCCAGCAGCTTGAATTCGGGCGAGCAGTTCTTC; CDR3 protein: CASSLNSGEQFF
V gene: TRBV2; clone size: NA; J gene: TRBJ2-2; D gene: NA; CDR3 DNA: TGTGCCAGCAGTCGTCGGGGGACCGCGAACACCGGGGAGCTGTTTTTT; CDR3 protein: CASSRRGTANTGELFF
V gene: TRBV6-5; clone size: few; J gene: TRBJ2-4; D gene: NA; CDR3 DNA: TGTGCCAGCAGTTCTCCCGGCTGGTCGGGAAACATTCAGTACTTC; CDR3 protein: CASSSPGWSGNIQYF
V gene: TRBV4-1; clone size: NA; J gene: TRBJ2-1; D gene: NA; CDR3 DNA: TGCGCCAGCAGCCAAGGACAGAGAACCTACAATGAGCAGTTCTTC; CDR3 protein: CASSQGQRTYNEQFF
V gene: TRBV18; clone size: few; J gene: TRBJ1-1; D gene: NA; CDR3 DNA: TGTGCCAGCTCACCAGACGCACAGGGTATCGCTGAAGCTTTCTTT; CDR3 protein: CASSPDAQGIAEAFF
V gene: TRBV6-6; clone size: NA; J gene: TRBJ1-3; D gene: NA; CDR3 DNA: TGTGCCAGCAGTTACTTTTTAGGCGTTGCCAGCTCTGGAAACACCATATATTTT; CDR3 protein: CASSYFLGVASSGNTIYF
V gene: TRBV11-1; clone size: NA; J gene: TRBJ1-5; D gene: NA; CDR3 DNA: TGTGCCAGCAGCTTAGACGGGGCCCAGCCCCAGCATTTT; CDR3 protein: CASSLDGAQPQHF